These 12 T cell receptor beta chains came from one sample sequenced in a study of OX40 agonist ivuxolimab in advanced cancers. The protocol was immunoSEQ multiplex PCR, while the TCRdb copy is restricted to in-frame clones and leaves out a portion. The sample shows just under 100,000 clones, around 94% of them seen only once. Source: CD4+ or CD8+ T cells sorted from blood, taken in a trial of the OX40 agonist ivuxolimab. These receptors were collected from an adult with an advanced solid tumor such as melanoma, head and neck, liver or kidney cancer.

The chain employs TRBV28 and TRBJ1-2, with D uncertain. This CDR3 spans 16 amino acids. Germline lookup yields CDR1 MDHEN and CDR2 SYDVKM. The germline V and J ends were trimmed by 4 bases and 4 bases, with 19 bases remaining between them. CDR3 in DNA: TGTGCCAGCAGTTCCATCCCCTCGGATAGAACCTATGGCTACACCTTC. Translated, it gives CASSSIPSDRTYGYTF.

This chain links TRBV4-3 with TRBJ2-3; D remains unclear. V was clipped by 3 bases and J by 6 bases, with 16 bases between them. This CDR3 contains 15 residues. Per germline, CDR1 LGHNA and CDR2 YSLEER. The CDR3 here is CASSQVRSRPDTQYF. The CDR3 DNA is TGCGCCAGCAGCCAGGTTCGTTCCCGTCCGGATACGCAGTATTTT.

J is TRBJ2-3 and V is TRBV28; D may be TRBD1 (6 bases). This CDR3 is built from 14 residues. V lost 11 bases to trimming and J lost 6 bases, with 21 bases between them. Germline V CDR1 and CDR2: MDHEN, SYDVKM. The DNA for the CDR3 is TGTGCCGGAGGAAACAGGGTACGTCCGGATACGCAGTATTTT. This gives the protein CAGGNRVRPDTQYF.

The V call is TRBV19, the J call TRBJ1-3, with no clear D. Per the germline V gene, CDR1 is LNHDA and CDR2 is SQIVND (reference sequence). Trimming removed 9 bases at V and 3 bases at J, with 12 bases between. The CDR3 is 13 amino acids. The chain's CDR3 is CASRDALGNTIYF. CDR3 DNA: TGTGCCAGCCGTGACGCCCTTGGAAACACCATATATTTT. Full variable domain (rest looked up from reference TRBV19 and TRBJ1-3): DGGITQSPKYLFRKEGQNVTLSCEQNLNHDAMYWYRQDPGQGLRLIYYSQIVNDFQKGDIAEGYSVSREKKESFPLTVTSAQKNPTAFYLCASRDALGNTIYFGEGSWLTVV.

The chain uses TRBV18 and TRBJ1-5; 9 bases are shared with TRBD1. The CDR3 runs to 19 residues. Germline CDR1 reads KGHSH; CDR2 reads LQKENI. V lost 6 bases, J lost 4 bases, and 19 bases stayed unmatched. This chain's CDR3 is CASSQVGQGVEFRNQPQHF. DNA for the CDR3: TGTGCCAGCTCTCAAGTGGGACAGGGAGTGGAGTTCCGTAATCAGCCCCAGCATTTT.

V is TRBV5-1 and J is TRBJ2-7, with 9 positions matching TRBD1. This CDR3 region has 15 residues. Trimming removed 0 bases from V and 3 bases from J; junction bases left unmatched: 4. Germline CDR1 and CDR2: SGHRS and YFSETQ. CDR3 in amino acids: CASSLGDRVDYEQYF. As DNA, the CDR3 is TGCGCCAGCAGCTTGGGGGACAGGGTAGACTACGAGCAGTACTTC.

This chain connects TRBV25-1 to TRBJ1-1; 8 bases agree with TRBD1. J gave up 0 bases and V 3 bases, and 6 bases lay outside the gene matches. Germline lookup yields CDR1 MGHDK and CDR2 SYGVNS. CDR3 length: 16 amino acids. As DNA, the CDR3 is TGTGCCAGCAGTGACCGTAGACAGGGGCTGAACACTGAAGCTTTCTTT. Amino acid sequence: CASSDRRQGLNTEAFF. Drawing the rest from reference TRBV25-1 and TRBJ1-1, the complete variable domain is EADIYQTPRYLVIGTGKKITLECSQTMGHDKMYWYQQDPGMELHLIHYSYGVNSTEKGDLSSESTVSRIRTEHFPLTLESARPSHTSQYLCASSDRRQGLNTEAFFGQGTRLTVV.

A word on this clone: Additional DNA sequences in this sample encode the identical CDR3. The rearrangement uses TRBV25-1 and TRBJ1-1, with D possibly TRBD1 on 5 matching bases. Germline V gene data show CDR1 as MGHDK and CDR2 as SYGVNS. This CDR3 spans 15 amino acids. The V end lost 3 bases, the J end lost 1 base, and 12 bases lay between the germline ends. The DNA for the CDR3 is TGTGCCAGCAGTGAGGGGTCTACAGGGAACACTGAAGCTTTCTTT. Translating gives CASSEGSTGNTEAFF.

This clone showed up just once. CDR3 amino acids: CAMPWAGLAGADTQYF. The DNA of the CDR3 is TGTGCCATGCCCTGGGCGGGACTAGCGGGGGCAGATACGCAGTATTTT. The genes are TRBV5-4 and TRBJ2-3; TRBD2 matches at 14 bases. Germline CDR1 and CDR2: SGHNT and YYREEE (reference sequence). CDR3 length equals 16 residues. The J segment lost 4 bases and the V segment lost 9 bases, leaving 10 bases of the junction unmatched.

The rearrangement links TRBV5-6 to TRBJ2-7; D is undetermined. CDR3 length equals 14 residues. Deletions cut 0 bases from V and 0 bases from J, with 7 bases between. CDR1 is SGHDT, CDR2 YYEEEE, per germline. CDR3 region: CASSLGGYSYEQYF. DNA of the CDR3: TGTGCCAGCAGCTTGGGTGGTTACTCCTACGAGCAGTACTTC.

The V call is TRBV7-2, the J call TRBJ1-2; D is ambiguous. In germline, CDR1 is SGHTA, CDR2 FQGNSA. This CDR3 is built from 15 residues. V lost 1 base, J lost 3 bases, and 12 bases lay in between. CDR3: CASSLGVSRDYGYTF. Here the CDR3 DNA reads TGTGCCAGCAGCTTAGGAGTGTCTCGCGACTATGGCTACACCTTC.

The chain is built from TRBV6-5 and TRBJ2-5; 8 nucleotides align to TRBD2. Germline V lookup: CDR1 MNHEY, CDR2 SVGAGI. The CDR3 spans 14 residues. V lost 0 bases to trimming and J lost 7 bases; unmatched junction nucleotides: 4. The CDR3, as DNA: TGTGCCAGCAGTTACTCACGGGGGGGGTTGACCCAGTACTTC. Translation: CASSYSRGGLTQYF.